The rows below give T cell receptor beta chains drawn from one sample of a study of identical twins. TCRdb redid the calling of the 5' RACE reads with MiXCR, one entry per CDR3 protein. The sample carries hundreds of thousands of distinct CDR3 sequences, around 7.5% recorded once. The same specimen was also included in a second study, on yellow fever vaccine responses in identical twins.

The sequencing sample was made of PBMCs. The receptor set was obtained from a woman under 30 in good health. Each CDR3 is given with its conserved first and last residue. A D gene is named only where the DNA matches it firmly. Clone size, where shown, is once, few, many, or a class for clones that have expanded.

clone_size	v_call	j_call	d_call	cdr3_aa	cdr3_nt
-	TRBV5-1	TRBJ1-1	TRBD1	CASSLETGGATEAFF	TGCGCCAGCAGCTTGGAGACAGGGGGAGCCACTGAAGCTTTCTTT
many	TRBV12-3/TRBV12-4	TRBJ2-7	-	CASSTGRHEQYF	TGTGCCAGCAGTACAGGGCGGCACGAGCAGTACTTC
few	TRBV3-1	TRBJ1-1	-	CASSRRFEAFF	TGTGCCAGCAGCCGGCGATTTGAAGCTTTCTTT
-	TRBV5-1	TRBJ2-3	-	CASSGLGPDTQYF	TGCGCCAGCAGTGGGTTGGGACCAGATACGCAGTATTTT
-	TRBV7-2	TRBJ2-1	-	CASSLGGVTGTQFF	TGTGCCAGCAGCTTAGGGGGGGTAACCGGGACCCAGTTCTTC
-	TRBV4-1	TRBJ1-3	-	CASSQIQGLENTIYF	TGCGCCAGCAGCCAGATACAGGGTCTGGAAAACACCATATATTTT
many	TRBV10-1	TRBJ2-2	-	CASSERGGANTGELFF	TGCGCCAGCAGTGAGCGAGGGGGAGCGAACACCGGGGAGCTGTTTTTT
many	TRBV4-1	TRBJ2-1	-	CASSQLPARGSYNEQFF	TGCGCCAGCAGCCAACTGCCGGCGCGGGGCTCCTACAATGAGCAGTTCTTC
-	TRBV6-2/TRBV6-3	TRBJ2-2	TRBD2	CASSQQRGDVWITGELFF	TGTGCCAGCAGTCAGCAACGGGGGGACGTTTGGATCACCGGGGAGCTGTTTTTT
few	TRBV20-1	TRBJ1-4	-	CSASHSNEKLFF	TGCAGTGCTAGTCATTCTAATGAAAAACTGTTTTTT
few	TRBV20-1	TRBJ2-5	TRBD2	CSAFPTSGQETQYF	TGCAGTGCTTTCCCCACTAGCGGGCAAGAGACCCAGTACTTC
few	TRBV5-1	TRBJ1-1	-	CASSADSYTEAFF	TGCGCCAGCAGCGCCGACAGCTACACTGAAGCTTTCTTT
many	TRBV20-1	TRBJ1-1	-	CSARETGRSDTEAFF	TGCAGTGCTAGGGAAACAGGGAGATCGGACACTGAAGCTTTCTTT
-	TRBV27	TRBJ2-1	-	CASSGVGDYNEQFF	TGTGCCAGCAGTGGGGTTGGAGACTACAATGAGCAGTTCTTC